This TCR beta chain was identified in a study of blood T cell repertoires in COVID-19. At the level of the study: Some COVID-19 samples were acute and others convalescent; all came from the United States, Italy and Spain. PBMCs, B-cell-depleted T cells, or T cells provided the cDNA or gDNA that made up the material.

As handled by the study authors: Estimates of nucleated cell counts were drawn from the amplification of reference gene primers. Sequenced by immunoSEQ multiplex PCR; TCRdb stores in-frame clones only, minus some. Clonal size and the V and J genes are those of that table, whereas D and trimming came from the DNA. This table holds 150,000 to 200,000 clones, about 79% found once. V lost 3 bases, J lost 2 bases, and 6 bases stayed unmatched. The CDR3 loop spans 16 amino acids. Looked up from germline, CDR1 is LNHDA and CDR2 is SQIVND (reference sequence). V is TRBV19 and J is TRBJ2-1; 8 bases line up with TRBD1. Source material: peripheral blood. The clonotype was recovered from a woman in her seventies with acute or convalescent COVID-19. In DNA, the CDR3 is TGTGCCAGTAGTATTTCAGGGGGCCTTACCTACAATGAGCAGTTCTTC. Translated, it gives CASSISGGLTYNEQFF.